This T cell receptor beta chain was recorded in a study of response to subunit inactivated influenza vaccine. Findings and caveats of the study: Each seasonal flu vaccination may recruit only limited new T cells, authors suggested.

TCRdb itself ran the RT-PCR reads through MiXCR, one entry per CDR3 protein. Counted here are about 240,000 distinct CDR3 sequences, 12% occurring once; the ten biggest clones make up more than 7%. The V end was cut by 2 bases, the J end by 0 bases, with 14 bases between. The CDR3 totals 17 residues. Germline lookup yields CDR1 DFQATT and CDR2 SNEGSKA (reference sequence). Comments on this clonotype: Its antigen is as yet unknown.

The sample in question was non-naive T cells sorted from PBMCs, obtained 14 to 15 days before vaccination. This chain uses TRBV20-1 with TRBJ2-6; no reliable D call. The clonotype was recovered from a man in his fifties who received an inactivated influenza vaccine. This CDR3 is CSARTRATYSGANVLTF. In nucleotides, the CDR3 is TGCAGTGCTAGAACCCGAGCTACCTACTCTGGGGCCAACGTCCTGACTTTC.